Shown below are 27 T cell receptor beta chains from a single sample sequenced in a study of CD8 T cells in ankylosing spondylitis. A single record per CDR3 protein comes from TCRdb applying MiXCR to the 5' RACE reads. The table has 200,000 or so distinct CDR3 sequences, about an eighth seen once. Sequencing was done on a sample of blood, either unsorted or a sorted T cell fraction (not recorded which). These receptors came from a female donor with ankylosing spondylitis or in good health (not recorded which).

This clonotype was picked up many times. The V and J genes are TRBV7-9 and TRBJ1-1; possibly TRBD1 for D (5 bases). Between the trimmed V and J ends, which lost 3 bases and 11 bases, there was a span of 13 bases. The length of the CDR3 is 12 residues. Germline loops: CDR1 SEHNR, CDR2 FQNEAQ (reference sequence). The CDR3 loop reads CASSFRLGEAFF. Written as DNA, the CDR3 is TGTGCCAGCAGCTTTCGGTTAGGGGAGGCTTTCTTT. Together with reference TRBV7-9 and TRBJ1-1, the CDR3 gives the full variable domain: DTGVSQNPRHKITKRGQNVTFRCDPISEHNRLYWYRQTLGQGPEFLTYFQNEAQLEKSRLLSDRFSAERPKGSFSTLEIQRTEQGDSAMYLCASSFRLGEAFFGQGTRLTVV.

This clonotype has ten or more counts. J is TRBJ2-1 and V is TRBV12-3 or TRBV12-4; 7 bases fit TRBD2. V lost 0 bases to trimming and J lost 4 bases; unmatched junction nucleotides: 9. The CDR3 is 17 amino acids. CDR3 sequence: CASSLARASGAYNEQFF. Written as DNA, the CDR3 is TGTGCCAGCAGTTTAGCGCGGGCTAGCGGAGCATACAATGAGCAGTTCTTC.

This clonotype was found many times. The V and J genes are TRBV9 and TRBJ2-3, with D tentatively TRBD2 (5 bases). Trimming cost V 0 bases and J 3 bases, with 14 bases left between them. CDR3 length equals 16 residues. CDR1 is SGDLS, CDR2 YYNGEE, per germline. CDR3 DNA: TGTGCCAGCAGCGTAGGGGCGGGCGATACTACAGATACGCAGTATTTT. Its translation is CASSVGAGDTTDTQYF.

This clonotype was recorded many times. This CDR3 is CSALTRTETQYF. CDR3 DNA sequence: TGCAGTGCTTTGACTAGAACAGAGACCCAGTACTTC. The chain uses TRBV20-1 and TRBJ2-5, with D tentatively TRBD2 (6 bases). The germline V gene has CDR1 DFQATT and CDR2 SNEGSKA (reference sequence). This CDR3 region has 12 residues. Trimming shortened V by 5 bases and J by 4 bases, and 11 bases separated the two germline ends.

This clonotype was observed a handful of times. This sequence may be a read error, since a much larger clone differs from it by one base. This chain uses TRBV7-3 with TRBJ1-2; D is unresolved. The CDR3 is 13 residues long. Germline V CDR1 and CDR2: SGHTA, FQGTGA. The CDR3 bases are TGTGCCGGCAGTCAGAGCCCTAACTATGGCTACACCTTC. It translates to CAGSQSPNYGYTF.

Here the CDR3 reads CSARGLLRTDTQYF. For the CDR3, the DNA is TGCAGTGCTAGAGGACTTTTGCGCACAGATACGCAGTATTTT. This chain uses TRBV20-1 with TRBJ2-3, with D hard to call. The CDR3 runs 14 residues. Germline V gene sequence: CDR1 DFQATT, CDR2 SNEGSKA (reference sequence). The V gene lost 1 base and the J gene lost 1 base, with 9 bases spanning the gap.

In nucleotides, the CDR3 is TGTGCCTGGAGGGCTAGGACGGCCGGGGAGCTGTTTTTT. Protein sequence: CAWRARTAGELFF. The rearrangement links TRBV30 to TRBJ2-2, with unresolved D. In germline, CDR1 is GTSNPN, CDR2 SVGIG (reference sequence). Trimming removed 3 bases from V and 6 bases from J, with 11 bases in between. There are 13 residues in the CDR3.

The table lists this clonotype with many counts. The V and J genes are TRBV6-5 and TRBJ2-5, with unresolved D. Trimming cost V 10 bases and J 5 bases, with 11 bases left between them. This CDR3 has 11 residues. Germline V lookup: CDR1 MNHEY, CDR2 SVGAGI. In DNA form, the CDR3 reads TGTGCCATCGCTTATGGGGAGACCCAGTACTTC. Encoded protein: CAIAYGETQYF.

This clonotype was observed many times. The V and J genes are TRBV7-9 and TRBJ1-1, with TRBD1 identical over 7 bases. With V trimmed by 8 bases and J by 1 base, 7 bases remained unmatched. CDR1 SEHNR and CDR2 FQNEAQ come from the germline V gene (reference sequence). This CDR3 has 14 residues. CDR3 DNA sequence: TGTGCCAGCTTCTCGACAGGGAGGAACACTGAAGCTTTCTTT. Amino acids: CASFSTGRNTEAFF.

This clonotype was seen repeatedly, ten times or more. The rearrangement joins TRBV7-9 to TRBJ2-2; a weak D match, TRBD2 (6 bases). V lost 3 bases, J lost 5 bases, and 16 bases lay in between. Germline CDR1 reads SEHNR; CDR2 reads FQNEAQ (reference sequence). The CDR3 contains 16 residues. The CDR3: CASSLQVPAGTGELFF. CDR3 coding DNA: TGTGCCAGCAGCTTGCAGGTCCCCGCGGGAACCGGGGAGCTGTTTTTT.

This clonotype was seen ten or more times. CDR3 in amino acids: CASSLVRVTGELFF. CDR3 DNA sequence: TGTGCCAGCAGTTTAGTCAGGGTCACCGGGGAGCTGTTTTTT. V is TRBV12-3 or TRBV12-4 and J is TRBJ2-2, with D possibly TRBD1 on 5 matching bases. The CDR3 spans 14 residues. V dropped 1 base and J dropped 4 bases, with 7 bases sitting between them.

This clonotype appeared many times. The genes are TRBV12-3 or TRBV12-4 and TRBJ2-3, with D perhaps given as TRBD1 or TRBD2 (5 bases each). V lost 3 bases and J lost 4, with 11 bases in between. The CDR3 is 14 residues long. The CDR3 is CASSLGEWADTQYF. DNA of the CDR3: TGTGCCAGCAGTTTGGGGGAGTGGGCAGATACGCAGTATTTT.

This clonotype was found many times. The V call is TRBV19, the J call TRBJ2-5; the match to TRBD2 covers 11 bases. This CDR3 has 12 amino acids. Losses at the gene ends were 10 bases for V and 5 bases for J; bases not matched to a gene: 3. Germline V gives CDR1 LNHDA, CDR2 SQIVND (reference sequence). The CDR3 loop is CATRLAGETQYF. DNA for the CDR3: TGTGCCACCAGACTAGCGGGGGAGACCCAGTACTTC.

The CDR3 DNA is TGCAGTGCTAGAAAGGCGGGACTAGTCTACGAGCAGTACTTC. Translated: CSARKAGLVYEQYF. The chain couples TRBV20-1 to TRBJ2-7, with 8 bases identical to TRBD2. This CDR3 is built from 14 residues. CDR1 is DFQATT, CDR2 SNEGSKA, per germline (reference sequence). V shed 2 bases, J shed 3 bases, and the junction held 6 bases outside the gene matches.

This clonotype appeared many times. V gene TRBV5-1 combines with J gene TRBJ2-7; 9 nucleotides match TRBD1. Trimming removed 4 bases from V and 6 bases from J; junction bases left unmatched: 5. Germline lookup yields CDR1 SGHRS and CDR2 YFSETQ. The CDR3 length is 13 residues. The CDR3 loop reads CASSQQGALEQYF. CDR3 nucleotides: TGCGCCAGCAGCCAACAGGGGGCCCTCGAGCAGTACTTC.

The J gene is TRBJ2-7, the V gene TRBV29-1, with D uncertain. The CDR3 length is 15 residues. CDR1 and CDR2 (germline): SQVTM, ANQGSEA. V was clipped by 5 bases and J by 5 bases, with 22 bases between them. CDR3 amino acids: CSVNPGRQAPNEQYF. Written as DNA, the CDR3 is TGCAGCGTTAATCCCGGAAGGCAGGCCCCCAACGAGCAGTACTTC.

The rearrangement links TRBV5-1 to TRBJ2-3, with D hard to call. V was cut by 4 bases and J by 2 bases, with 8 bases left in between. Germline V gene sequence: CDR1 SGHRS, CDR2 YFSETQ. This CDR3 has 13 residues. DNA for the CDR3: TGCGCCAGCAGCAAGGAGTCCACAGATACGCAGTATTTT. This encodes CASSKESTDTQYF.

Only a few counts were recorded for this clonotype. J is TRBJ2-5 and V is TRBV20-1; D is unclear. The CDR3 runs to 12 residues. With 6 bases removed from V and 5 bases from J, the gap between germline ends came to 13 bases. Per germline, CDR1 DFQATT and CDR2 SNEGSKA (reference sequence). This CDR3 reads CSAQSDRETQYF. CDR3 DNA sequence: TGCAGTGCCCAGTCCGATAGGGAGACCCAGTACTTC.

This clonotype was counted ten times or more. This chain's CDR3 is CSATDPLASGELFF. The CDR3 DNA reads TGCAGTGCAACAGACCCGCTAGCGTCCGGGGAGCTGTTTTTT. The V and J genes are TRBV20-1 and TRBJ2-2; a weak D match, TRBD2 (6 bases). CDR3 size: 14 residues. The germline gives CDR1 DFQATT, CDR2 SNEGSKA (reference sequence). Trimming took off 6 bases at V and 6 bases at J, with 17 bases between the two ends.

This clonotype was found many times. The chain couples TRBV5-1 to TRBJ2-3; 14 positions match TRBD2. The CDR3 is 17 amino acids. J was trimmed by 8 bases and V by 3 bases; bases with no gene match: 11. Germline V lookup: CDR1 SGHRS, CDR2 YFSETQ. CDR3 bases: TGCGCCAGCAGCTCGGGACTAGCGGGAGACCTCTCCCGTACGCAGTATTTT. Its protein product is CASSSGLAGDLSRTQYF.

This chain joins TRBV28 and TRBJ2-7; the D gene is possibly TRBD2 (5 bases). CDR1 and CDR2 from the germline V gene are MDHEN and SYDVKM. The CDR3 extends over 14 amino acids. Trimming took off 3 bases at V and 1 base at J, with 10 bases between the two ends. For the CDR3, the DNA is TGTGCCAGCAGTTTCGAAGGAGGATCCTACGAGCAGTACTTC. Translated: CASSFEGGSYEQYF.

Concerning this clonotype itself: This may be a read error: a much more frequent sequence differs by one nucleotide. The rearrangement links TRBV7-9 to TRBJ2-1; possible D gene TRBD2, 6 bases. The CDR3 extends over 15 amino acids. Germline V gene lookup returns CDR1 SEHNR and CDR2 FQNEAQ (reference sequence). The CDR3 reads CASSSKAGTYSEQFF. The CDR3 bases are TGTGCCAGCAGCTCTAAAGCCGGGACTTACAGTGAGCAGTTCTTC.

This clonotype was seen a single time. The chain combines TRBV27 with TRBJ2-2; no clear D. There are 14 residues in the CDR3. Trimming removed 3 bases at V and 6 bases at J, with 11 bases between. Per the germline V gene, CDR1 is MNHEY and CDR2 is SMNVEV (reference sequence). Here the CDR3 DNA reads TGTGCCAGCAGTTTTGATCTCGACCCCGGGGAGCTGTTTTTT. It translates to CASSFDLDPGELFF.

The chain is built from TRBV7-6 and TRBJ2-2; weak D call: TRBD2 (6 bases). Looked up from germline, CDR1 is SGHVS and CDR2 is FNYEAQ. Trimming left V 5 bases short and J 7 bases short, with 26 bases between. The CDR3 extends over 18 amino acids. The CDR3 region is CASSTLIAPRGGDGELFF. The DNA for the CDR3 is TGTGCCAGCAGCACCCTGATCGCCCCTAGAGGAGGGGACGGGGAGCTGTTTTTT.

This clonotype was detected ten times or more. V and J are TRBV7-9 and TRBJ1-6; D unclear. CDR1 and CDR2 (germline): SEHNR, FQNEAQ (reference sequence). V dropped 5 bases and J dropped 5 bases, with 13 bases sitting between them. The CDR3 is 15 amino acids. The CDR3 here is CASSLGSINNSPLHF. In DNA, the CDR3 is TGTGCCAGCAGCCTAGGGTCGATTAATAATTCACCCCTCCACTTT.

This clonotype was counted many times. The chain links TRBV5-6 to TRBJ2-2; D may be TRBD2 (5 bases). Trimming removed 3 bases at V and 3 bases at J, with 18 bases between. The CDR3 has 17 amino acids. CDR1 is SGHDT, CDR2 YYEEEE, per germline. CDR3 sequence reads: CASSSSTAGRDTGELFF. CDR3 sequence (DNA): TGTGCCAGCAGCTCGAGCACGGCGGGTCGGGACACCGGGGAGCTGTTTTTT.

This clonotype was detected many times. The chain employs TRBV9 and TRBJ2-3; the D is unclear. CDR1 is SGDLS and CDR2 is YYNGEE in the germline V gene. V was clipped by 0 bases and J by 6 bases, with 11 bases between them. There are 14 residues in the CDR3. CDR3 in DNA: TGTGCCAGCAGCGTAGAGCCAGGAGTGGATACGCAGTATTTT. It encodes CASSVEPGVDTQYF.